Listed here are 22 T cell receptor beta chains from one sample, sequenced in a study of sequential checkpoint blockade in melanoma. Indicated treatment: randomized to nivolumab then ipilimumab (arm A) or the reverse (arm B). Profiling relied on immunoSEQ multiplex PCR, and the TCRdb table lists in-frame clones only, not all of them. The table has about 37,000 clones, under 35% seen once; the top ten hold roughly 1.5%. The specimen was tumor tissue (inferred from file names), collected from a patient given nivolumab and ipilimumab in sequence. The receptors originated from a human donor with melanoma.

This clone was seen a few times. The V call is TRBV11-3, the J call TRBJ1-1, with D maybe TRBD1 (5 bases). V was pared by 5 bases and J by 3 bases, with 16 bases between. Per germline, CDR1 SGHNT and CDR2 YENEEA. CDR3 size: 15 residues. CDR3 loop: CASSPGHLKDTEAFF. In DNA form, the CDR3 reads TGTGCCAGCAGCCCAGGACACCTGAAGGACACTGAAGCTTTCTTT.

This clone has more than one count but fewer than ten. The chain has TRBV6-8 and TRBJ1-5, with 7 bases matching TRBD1. Germline CDR1 MNHGY, CDR2 SAAAGT. V shed 6 bases and J 2 bases; nucleotides not matched to a gene: 7. The CDR3 has 15 amino acids. As DNA, the CDR3 is TGTGCCAGCAGCTACACAGGGGATGGCAATCAGCCCCAGCATTTT. This translates into CASSYTGDGNQPQHF.

In DNA, the CDR3 is TGTGCCAGCAGCCTAGCAGGGAGCACTGAAGCTTTCTTT. Translation gives CASSLAGSTEAFF. The rearrangement links TRBV14 to TRBJ1-1; D possibly corresponds to TRBD1 (5 bases). CDR1 is SGHDN, CDR2 FVKESK, per germline. The CDR3 runs to 13 residues. V lost 4 bases to trimming and J lost 4 bases, with 10 bases between them. Using reference TRBV14 and TRBJ1-1 for the parts outside the CDR3, the full variable domain is EAGVTQFPSHSVIEKGQTVTLRCDPISGHDNLYWYRRVMGKEIKFLLHFVKESKQDESGMPNNRFLAERTGGTYSTLKVQPAELEDSGVYFCASSLAGSTEAFFGQGTRLTVV.

V is TRBV28 and J is TRBJ2-7; no definite D call. From germline, CDR1 is MDHEN and CDR2 SYDVKM. This CDR3 is 14 amino acids long. V lost 5 bases, J lost 0 bases, and 11 bases lay in between. The CDR3 coding sequence is TGTGCCAGCAGTGAAGGACGCTTCTCCTACGAGCAGTACTTC. Amino acid sequence: CASSEGRFSYEQYF.

This chain connects TRBV5-1 to TRBJ2-5, with D unresolved. The CDR3 length is 15 residues. V lost 0 bases, J lost 1 base, and 10 bases lay in between. Germline V gene data show CDR1 as SGHRS and CDR2 as YFSETQ. The chain's CDR3 is CASSLGSTSQETQYF. In nucleotides, the CDR3 is TGCGCCAGCAGCTTGGGCTCGACGTCCCAAGAGACCCAGTACTTC.

The rearrangement uses TRBV30 and TRBJ2-3; TRBD2 aligns across 9 bases. Germline V gene sequence: CDR1 GTSNPN, CDR2 SVGIG (reference sequence). J gave up 0 bases and V 0 bases, and 10 bases lay outside the gene matches. The CDR3 contains 18 residues. Here the CDR3 DNA reads TGTGCCTGGAGTGTATGGTTAGCGGGGGCTTCAAGCACAGATACGCAGTATTTT. Amino acid sequence: CAWSVWLAGASSTDTQYF. The whole variable domain, filled in from reference TRBV30 and TRBJ2-3, reads SQTIHQWPATLVQPVGSPLSLECTVEGTSNPNLYWYRQAAGRGLQLLFYSVGIGQISSEVPQNLSASRPQDRQFILSSKKLLLSDSGFYLCAWSVWLAGASSTDTQYFGPGTRLTVL.

The table lists this clone with a few counts. The chain has TRBV29-1 and TRBJ1-1; D not certain. Germline assignment: CDR1 SQVTM and CDR2 ANQGSEA. There are 12 residues in the CDR3. Trimming took off 5 bases at V and 0 bases at J, with 7 bases between the two ends. For the CDR3, the DNA is TGCAGCGTTTCGTTCATGAACACTGAAGCTTTCTTT. Amino acid sequence: CSVSFMNTEAFF.

The chain has TRBV7-7 and TRBJ1-6, with 8 bases lining up with TRBD1. The V segment lost 1 base and the J segment 7 bases; nucleotides outside the gene matches: 0. Germline values: CDR1 SSHAT, CDR2 FNYEAQ (reference sequence). The CDR3 runs 14 residues. The CDR3 nucleotides are TGTGCCAGCAGCTTAGGGACAGGGAATTCACCCCTCCACTTT. Encoded protein: CASSLGTGNSPLHF. Based on the CDR3 plus reference TRBV7-7 and TRBJ1-6, the full variable domain is GAGVSQSPRYKVTKRGQDVTLRCDPISSHATLYWYQQALGQGPEFLTYFNYEAQPDKSGLPSDRFSAERPEGSISTLTIQRTEQRDSAMYRCASSLGTGNSPLHFGNGTRLTVT.

This chain connects TRBV6-8 to TRBJ1-3; 10 bases are shared with TRBD1. The CDR3 length is 14 residues. V lost 11 bases to trimming and J lost 2 bases; unmatched junction nucleotides: 6. CDR1 and CDR2 (germline): MNHGY, SAAAGT. This chain's CDR3 is CAGRTGGTGNTIYF. The CDR3 DNA is TGTGCCGGAAGGACAGGGGGGACTGGAAACACCATATATTTT.

Only a few counts were recorded for this clone. The V call is TRBV7-7, the J call TRBJ2-5, with D possibly TRBD1 on 6 matching bases. The germline V gene encodes CDR1 SSHAT and CDR2 FNYEAQ (reference sequence). V lost 6 bases, J lost 5 bases, and 19 bases lay in between. This CDR3 has 15 amino acids. CDR3 nucleotides: TGTGCCAGCAGTCCACGGGACACGTTATCGGAGACCCAGTACTTC. Translated, it gives CASSPRDTLSETQYF.

This clone was detected only a few times. This chain links TRBV18 with TRBJ1-5, with D unclear. V shed 3 bases and J shed 2 bases, with 11 bases lying between them. The CDR3 is 15 amino acids. Germline CDR1 and CDR2: KGHSH and LQKENI. This CDR3 is CASSPTSLGNQPQHF. CDR3 coding DNA: TGTGCCAGCTCACCGACCAGTCTTGGCAATCAGCCCCAGCATTTT.

This clone was counted between two and nine times. The chain employs TRBV28 and TRBJ1-5, with D tentatively TRBD1 (6 bases). The CDR3 consists of 17 residues. In germline, CDR1 is MDHEN, CDR2 SYDVKM. V lost 5 bases and J 3 bases, leaving 20 bases between the germline ends. CDR3 loop: CASSLGLTGIINQPQHF. CDR3 sequence (DNA): TGTGCCAGCAGTCTGGGATTGACAGGAATCATCAATCAGCCCCAGCATTTT.

J is TRBJ1-5 and V is TRBV2; D is unresolved. This CDR3 has 13 amino acids. Trimming shortened V by 8 bases and J by 3 bases, and 11 bases separated the two germline ends. Germline CDR1 is SNHLY and CDR2 is FYNNEI. The CDR3 sequence is CASEEEYNQPQHF. In DNA, the CDR3 is TGTGCCAGCGAGGAGGAGTACAATCAGCCCCAGCATTTT.

This rearrangement joins TRBV11-3 to TRBJ2-7; 7 bases line up with TRBD2. The trim removed 2 bases at V and 2 bases at J, leaving 3 bases unmatched. This CDR3 is built from 14 residues. The germline CDR1 and CDR2 sequences are SGHNT and YENEEA. As DNA, the CDR3 is TGTGCCAGCAGCTTATCGGGAGGCCCCTACGAGCAGTACTTC. Residues: CASSLSGGPYEQYF.

This chain connects TRBV18 to TRBJ2-3, with 12 bases fitting TRBD2. The CDR3 length is 15 residues. Trimming removed 3 bases from V and 6 bases from J; junction bases left unmatched: 4. In germline, CDR1 is KGHSH, CDR2 LQKENI. DNA of the CDR3: TGTGCCAGCTCACCGACTAGCGGGAGTGGGGATACGCAGTATTTT. Its translation is CASSPTSGSGDTQYF.

The chain is built from TRBV5-1 and TRBJ2-3; D remains ambiguous. V dropped 0 bases and J dropped 3 bases, with 8 bases sitting between them. This CDR3 is built from 14 residues. Germline loops: CDR1 SGHRS, CDR2 YFSETQ. In DNA, the CDR3 is TGCGCCAGCAGCTTGGGAGCCCAAACAGATACGCAGTATTTT. This encodes CASSLGAQTDTQYF.

In its sample, this clone was seen many times. The CDR3 sequence: CASSSPTDGGNYEQYF. For the CDR3, the DNA is TGTGCCAGCAGCTCACCTACGGACGGAGGAAACTACGAGCAGTACTTC. V is TRBV11-3 and J is TRBJ2-7, with D perhaps TRBD2 (5 bases). The CDR3 runs 16 residues. Germline V CDR1 and CDR2: SGHNT, YENEEA. Trimming stripped 4 bases from V and 3 bases from J, with 19 bases between. Filled out from reference TRBV11-3 and TRBJ2-7, the complete variable domain reads EAGVVQSPRYKIIEKKQPVAFWCNPISGHNTLYWYLQNLGQGPELLIRYENEEAVDDSQLPKDRFSAERLKGVDSTLKIQPAELGDSAVYLCASSSPTDGGNYEQYFGPGTRLTVT.

The chain recombines TRBV2 with TRBJ1-4; no firm D call. The germline V gene encodes CDR1 SNHLY and CDR2 FYNNEI. The CDR3 spans 14 residues. V lost 8 bases and J lost 0, with 10 bases in between. The CDR3: CASATTATNEKLFF. The CDR3 DNA is TGTGCCAGCGCCACAACTGCAACTAATGAAAAACTGTTTTTT.

The V and J genes are TRBV5-1 and TRBJ2-2; D is possibly TRBD1 (6 bases). The V and J ends lost 7 bases and 6 bases respectively, with 16 bases between them. CDR1 and CDR2 from the germline V gene are SGHRS and YFSETQ. CDR3 size: 14 residues. Here the CDR3 reads CASRDTVGPGELFF. The DNA of the CDR3 is TGCGCCAGCCGGGACACGGTCGGACCCGGGGAGCTGTTTTTT.

This clone was observed a handful of times. The chain is built from TRBV30 and TRBJ1-6; 8 nucleotides match TRBD1. This CDR3 is 14 amino acids long. CDR1 and CDR2 (germline): GTSNPN, SVGIG (reference sequence). Trimming removed 4 bases from V and 10 bases from J; junction bases left unmatched: 9. CDR3 sequence: CAWNGQGAYSPLHF. As DNA, the CDR3 is TGTGCCTGGAACGGGCAGGGGGCTTACTCACCCCTCCACTTT.

This chain connects TRBV6-8 to TRBJ2-5, with TRBD1 identical over 8 bases. The CDR3 loop spans 14 amino acids. J gave up 6 bases and V 5 bases, and 8 bases lay outside the gene matches. Germline V gene lookup returns CDR1 MNHGY and CDR2 SAAAGT. CDR3 DNA: TGTGCCAGCAGTGGCGGACAGGGATGGAAGACCCAGTACTTC. It specifies CASSGGQGWKTQYF.

This clone was counted between two and nine times. This rearrangement joins TRBV4-1 to TRBJ2-2, with a tentative D call TRBD1 (7 bases). This CDR3 spans 14 amino acids. Trimming stripped 5 bases from V and 6 bases from J, with 13 bases between. Germline lookup yields CDR1 MGHRA and CDR2 YSYEKL. The CDR3 DNA reads as TGCGCCAGCAGCTGGAGGGGGCAAGCCGGGGAGCTGTTTTTT. Its translation is CASSWRGQAGELFF.